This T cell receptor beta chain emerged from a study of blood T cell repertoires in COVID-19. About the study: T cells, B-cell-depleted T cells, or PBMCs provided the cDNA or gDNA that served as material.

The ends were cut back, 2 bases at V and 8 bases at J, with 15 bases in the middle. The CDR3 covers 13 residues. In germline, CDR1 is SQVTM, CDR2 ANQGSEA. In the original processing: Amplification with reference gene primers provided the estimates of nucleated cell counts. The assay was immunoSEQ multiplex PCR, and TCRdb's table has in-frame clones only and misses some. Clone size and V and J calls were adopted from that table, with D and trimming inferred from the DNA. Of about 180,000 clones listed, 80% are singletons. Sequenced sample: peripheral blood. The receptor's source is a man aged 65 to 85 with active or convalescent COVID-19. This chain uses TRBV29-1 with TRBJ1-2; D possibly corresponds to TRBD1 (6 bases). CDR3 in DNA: TGCAGCGTTGAACTAAGACAGGAAGGGGGCTACACCTTC. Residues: CSVELRQEGGYTF.